A selection of T cell receptor beta chains follows, all from one sample in a study of T cells after yellow fever vaccination. MiXCR, applied by TCRdb to the 5' RACE reads, yields one record per CDR3 protein. The sample consists of 400,000 or so distinct CDR3 sequences, roughly 10% of them appearing once. The sequencing used PBMCs, collected on the day of the first yellow fever vaccination. These receptors were collected from a man between 18 and 35 years old who received the YFV17D yellow fever vaccine. Each CDR3 is given with its conserved first and last residue. D genes are given only for firm matches. A clone size is listed for some rows: how often the clone was seen (once, few, many), or a class if it is expanded.

abundance: few; v_gene: TRBV6-5; len: 14; d_gene: NA; j_gene: TRBJ1-3; CDR3aa: CASSSTVAGNTIYF; CDR3nt: TGTGCCAGCAGTTCAACGGTGGCTGGAAACACCATATATTTT
abundance: NA; v_gene: TRBV6-2/TRBV6-3; len: 11; d_gene: NA; j_gene: TRBJ2-3; CDR3aa: CASTNGDTQYF; CDR3nt: TGTGCCAGCACCAACGGGGATACGCAGTATTTT
abundance: many; v_gene: TRBV27; len: 14; d_gene: NA; j_gene: TRBJ2-2; CDR3aa: CASSFPGGTGELFF; CDR3nt: TGTGCCAGCAGTTTCCCCGGGGGCACCGGGGAGCTGTTTTTT
abundance: many; v_gene: TRBV3-1; len: 14; d_gene: TRBD1; j_gene: TRBJ2-7; CDR3aa: CASSYWTGSYEQYF; CDR3nt: TGTGCCAGCAGCTACTGGACAGGATCCTACGAGCAGTACTTC
abundance: NA; v_gene: TRBV5-1; len: 15; d_gene: NA; j_gene: TRBJ1-4; CDR3aa: CASQMGLGTNEKLFF; CDR3nt: TGCGCCAGCCAGATGGGGTTGGGGACTAATGAAAAACTGTTTTTT
abundance: few; v_gene: TRBV13; len: 16; d_gene: TRBD2; j_gene: TRBJ2-1; CDR3aa: CASSHMTSGGRYEQFF; CDR3nt: TGTGCCAGCAGCCACATGACTAGCGGGGGACGGTATGAGCAGTTCTTC
abundance: many; v_gene: TRBV12-3/TRBV12-4; len: 14; d_gene: NA; j_gene: TRBJ2-5; CDR3aa: CASAKRGNQETQYF; CDR3nt: TGTGCCAGCGCTAAGAGGGGCAACCAAGAGACCCAGTACTTC
abundance: NA; v_gene: TRBV5-1; len: 15; d_gene: TRBD1; j_gene: TRBJ2-3; CDR3aa: CASSVPTGGTDTQYF; CDR3nt: TGCGCCAGCAGCGTGCCGACAGGGGGCACAGATACGCAGTATTTT
abundance: NA; v_gene: TRBV27; len: 15; d_gene: NA; j_gene: TRBJ2-3; CDR3aa: CASSSRGWEPDTQYF; CDR3nt: TGTGCCAGCAGTTCTAGGGGCTGGGAGCCAGATACGCAGTATTTT
abundance: few; v_gene: TRBV29-1; len: 13; d_gene: NA; j_gene: TRBJ2-3; CDR3aa: CSVEDDRTDTQYF; CDR3nt: TGCAGCGTTGAAGATGACCGCACAGATACGCAGTATTTT
abundance: many; v_gene: TRBV7-2; len: 13; d_gene: NA; j_gene: TRBJ1-1; CDR3aa: CASSLETDPEAFF; CDR3nt: TGTGCCAGCAGCTTAGAGACAGACCCTGAAGCTTTCTTT
abundance: NA; v_gene: TRBV5-1; len: 14; d_gene: TRBD1; j_gene: TRBJ1-2; CDR3aa: CASSPTGDSYGYTF; CDR3nt: TGCGCCAGCAGCCCGACAGGGGACTCCTATGGCTACACCTTC
abundance: NA; v_gene: TRBV9; len: 18; d_gene: TRBD2; j_gene: TRBJ2-5; CDR3aa: CASSVGLAGGSYQETQYF; CDR3nt: TGTGCCAGCAGCGTAGGACTAGCGGGGGGGTCGTACCAAGAGACCCAGTACTTC
abundance: few; v_gene: TRBV27; len: 15; d_gene: TRBD2; j_gene: TRBJ2-1; CDR3aa: CASSLGGGATGEQFF; CDR3nt: TGTGCCAGCAGTTTAGGCGGGGGGGCCACTGGTGAGCAGTTCTTC
abundance: few; v_gene: TRBV11-1; len: 15; d_gene: NA; j_gene: TRBJ2-2; CDR3aa: CASSLGDRWHGELFF; CDR3nt: TGTGCCAGCAGCTTAGGGGACCGTTGGCACGGGGAGCTGTTTTTT
abundance: many; v_gene: TRBV7-2; len: 15; d_gene: NA; j_gene: TRBJ1-5; CDR3aa: CASSLLGGSNQPQHF; CDR3nt: TGCGCCAGCAGCTTGTTAGGGGGTAGCAATCAGCCCCAGCATTTT
abundance: few; v_gene: TRBV12-3/TRBV12-4; len: 14; d_gene: NA; j_gene: TRBJ1-2; CDR3aa: CASSLATATYGYTF; CDR3nt: TGTGCCAGCAGTTTAGCCACGGCCACATATGGCTACACCTTC
abundance: NA; v_gene: TRBV7-2; len: 13; d_gene: TRBD1; j_gene: TRBJ1-2; CDR3aa: CASSEGDSYGYTF; CDR3nt: TGTGCCAGCAGCGAAGGGGACAGCTATGGCTACACCTTC
abundance: NA; v_gene: TRBV7-9; len: 16; d_gene: NA; j_gene: TRBJ2-1; CDR3aa: CASSSGTSSSYNEQFF; CDR3nt: TGTGCCAGCAGCTCCGGGACCTCAAGCTCCTACAATGAGCAGTTCTTC
abundance: once; v_gene: TRBV2; len: 15; d_gene: TRBD1; j_gene: TRBJ2-1; CDR3aa: CDSSSAGTVYNEQFF; CDR3nt: TGTGACAGCAGTTCTGCCGGGACAGTATACAATGAGCAGTTCTTC